Listed below are T cell receptor beta chains from one sample, sequenced in a study of T cell responses to AZD1222 COVID-19 vaccine. Generated by immunoSEQ multiplex PCR, the TCRdb table keeps only in-frame clones and is missing some. The sample holds 150,000 to 180,000 clones, around nine tenths seen once. The input for sequencing was peripheral blood, taken on day 0 of AZD1222 vaccination. The receptors were gathered from an adult in good health. CDR3s include the opening cysteine and the closing phenylalanine or tryptophan. The D gene is left open where the match is weak. Rows may omit the clone size; those that give it use once, few, many or a size class.

cdr3_nt cdr3_aa clone_size j_call d_call v_call
TGCGCCAGCAGCTTGAAGGGGAAGGATACTGAAGCTTTCTTT CASSLKGKDTEAFF NA TRBJ1-1 NA TRBV5-1
TGTGCCAGCAGCCCACTCGACAGGAGTAACAATGAGCAGTTCTTC CASSPLDRSNNEQFF few TRBJ2-1 NA TRBV3-1/TRBV3-2
TGTGCCAGCACACGGGGCTCCTCCTCCAATCAGCCCCAGCATTTT CASTRGSSSNQPQHF NA TRBJ1-5 NA TRBV9
TGTGCCAGCTCACTCCGACTAGGAGTGCCAGATACGCAGTATTTT CASSLRLGVPDTQYF NA TRBJ2-3 NA TRBV18
TGCAGTGCTAGTATGGCTTTCTTT CSASMAFF NA TRBJ1-1 NA TRBV20-1
TGCAGTGCTAGTCGACAGGGGAAGGTCTATGGCTACACCTTC CSASRQGKVYGYTF few TRBJ1-2 TRBD1 TRBV20-1
TGTGCCAGCAAGGGAAACAGGGAAGGAAATCAGCCCCAGCATTTT CASKGNREGNQPQHF once TRBJ1-5 NA TRBV27
TGTGCCAGCAGCCCCCTGTCCCTGAGGATCAGTGGGGATACGCAGTATTTT CASSPLSLRISGDTQYF NA TRBJ2-3 NA TRBV11-2
TGTGCCAGTAGCCGGCCGGGACAGGTTGACACTGAAGCTTTCTTT CASSRPGQVDTEAFF NA TRBJ1-1 TRBD1 TRBV19
TGTGCCAGCAGTTCCCCTGCGGGGCAGGGCCGAGAGACCCAGTACTTC CASSSPAGQGRETQYF NA TRBJ2-5 NA TRBV27
TGTGCCAGCTCACTCACTGGGATGGGGTACGAGCAGTACTTC CASSLTGMGYEQYF NA TRBJ2-7 NA TRBV18
TGTGCCAGTAGTATAGGGAAGGGGTGGGCCAATCAGCCCCAGCATTTT CASSIGKGWANQPQHF NA TRBJ1-5 NA TRBV19
TGCGCCAGCAGCTTCTTACAGGGCCCGTCCTACGAGCAGTACTTC CASSFLQGPSYEQYF NA TRBJ2-7 NA TRBV5-1
TGCGCCAGCAGCCAAGGGGGGACAGGGGTAGGTGAAAAACTGTTTTTT CASSQGGTGVGEKLFF NA TRBJ1-4 TRBD1 TRBV4-3
TGTGCCAGCAGCCCGACAGGATCAGATACGCAGTATTTT CASSPTGSDTQYF NA TRBJ2-3 NA TRBV3-1/TRBV3-2
TGTGCCAGCAGTCCGACCGGGGGGGCTTACAATGAGCAGTTCTTC CASSPTGGAYNEQFF NA TRBJ2-1 TRBD2 TRBV28
TGTGCCAGCAGTTTAAAGGGGGGGCTCACTGAAGCTTTCTTT CASSLKGGLTEAFF NA TRBJ1-1 NA TRBV27
TGTGCCAGCAGCTCCCTAGCGGGGGCCGTTTACGAGCAGTACTTC CASSSLAGAVYEQYF NA TRBJ2-7 TRBD2 TRBV7-2
TGTGCCAGCAGCTTAGGAGGGGCTGGCTACACCTTC CASSLGGAGYTF once TRBJ1-2 NA TRBV7-9
TGTGCCAGCAGCAGGTGCGCCAGCTCCTACAATGAGCAGTTCTTC CASSRCASSYNEQFF NA TRBJ2-1 NA TRBV21-1
TGTGCCAGCAGTGACTACGCGCAGGGCAGCAATGAGCAGTTCTTC CASSDYAQGSNEQFF NA TRBJ2-1 NA TRBV6-4
TGCAGTGCAACGCAAGCCGACGAGCAGTACTTC CSATQADEQYF NA TRBJ2-7 NA TRBV20-1
TGTGCCAGCAGTTTTCCCTGGGCAGGGATCTATGGCTACACCTTC CASSFPWAGIYGYTF NA TRBJ1-2 NA TRBV28
TGTGCCAGCAAAGGACAGGAAGGTTCACCCCTCCACTTT CASKGQEGSPLHF NA TRBJ1-6 TRBD1 TRBV12-3/TRBV12-4
TGTGCCATCAGCCTACAGCAATCTGGCGAGCAGTACTTC CAISLQQSGEQYF few TRBJ2-7 NA TRBV10-3
TGTGCCAGCAGCCAAGATTCGGGCCACGGAAACACCATATATTTT CASSQDSGHGNTIYF NA TRBJ1-3 NA TRBV4-2
TGTGCCAGCAGCCTCTCCTCAACGCGGACAGGGGGTAACTATGGCTACACCTTC CASSLSSTRTGGNYGYTF NA TRBJ1-2 TRBD1 TRBV3-1/TRBV3-2
TGTGCCAGCAGCGCGGGGGCCCCGAACACTGAAGCTTTCTTT CASSAGAPNTEAFF once TRBJ1-1 NA TRBV11-3
TGTGCCTGGAGTCTGGGAGGGACAGATAATCAGCCCCAGCATTTT CAWSLGGTDNQPQHF NA TRBJ1-5 TRBD1 TRBV30
TGTGCCAGCAGCCCCCGTTCTCCTTCGGAGACGGGTACCCAGTACTTC CASSPRSPSETGTQYF NA TRBJ2-5 NA TRBV6-2/TRBV6-3
TGTGCCAGCAGCTTACTAGGGAGGGAGACTGAAGCTTTCTTT CASSLLGRETEAFF NA TRBJ1-1 NA TRBV7-9
TGTGCCAGCATGCCCCCTGGGAGAGAGACCCAGTACTTC CASMPPGRETQYF NA TRBJ2-5 NA TRBV27
TGTGCCAGCAGTGAAGCAGGGGTTGGGGGCACCTTC CASSEAGVGGTF NA TRBJ1-2 NA TRBV6-1
TGTGCCAGCAGCGTATCCCCGCCTCGATCTGGAAACACCATATATTTT CASSVSPPRSGNTIYF NA TRBJ1-3 NA TRBV9
TGCGCCAGCAGCTTGGCAGAGGGTGAGAGGGAGACCCAGTACTTC CASSLAEGERETQYF NA TRBJ2-5 NA TRBV5-1
TGTGCCAGCAGCTTGGAGGCAGGTTTCTCCTACGAGCAGTACTTC CASSLEAGFSYEQYF NA TRBJ2-7 NA TRBV5-6
TGTGCCAGCAGTCGGGAGGGCAATCAGCCCCAGCATTTT CASSREGNQPQHF NA TRBJ1-5 NA TRBV28
TGTGCCAGCAGCTTGCGGGTCACCGGGGAGCTGTTTTTT CASSLRVTGELFF once TRBJ2-2 NA TRBV11-1
TGTGCCAGCAACCCAGCAGGTGGGGCCTACGAGCAGTACTTC CASNPAGGAYEQYF NA TRBJ2-7 NA TRBV5-5
TGTGCCAGCAAGTTTGCGGTGAACACTGAAGCTTTCTTT CASKFAVNTEAFF NA TRBJ1-1 NA TRBV3-1/TRBV3-2
TGCGCCAGCAGCTTGGGACTAGCGGGTTACAATGAGCAGTTCTTC CASSLGLAGYNEQFF NA TRBJ2-1 TRBD2 TRBV5-1
TGTGCCAGCAGCGAGACAGGAGTCAACTATGGCTACACCTTC CASSETGVNYGYTF NA TRBJ1-2 NA TRBV25-1
TGTGCCAGCTCACCCGGGACTAGAGATCCCGAGCAGTACTTC CASSPGTRDPEQYF NA TRBJ2-7 TRBD2 TRBV18